Below are 23 T cell receptor beta chains sequenced from a single sample in a study of human T cells and chemical hapten exposure. The time point is: pre-sensitization, week 0. Treatment of the sample: therapeutic diphenylcyclopropenone sensitization with weekly scalp DPC. TCRdb recomputed calls from the RACE reads with MiXCR, one row per CDR3 protein. The repertoire holds approximately 80,000 distinct CDR3 sequences, with around 15% as singletons. The source material was whole blood, sampled in connection with sensitization to the hapten diphenylcyclopropenone (DPC). These receptors all come from a woman aged 50 to 60 with alopecia areata. Some clones in this sample may be carry-over from other donors' samples.

The V gene is TRBV5-5, the J gene TRBJ2-6, with 9 bases matching TRBD1. The V gene's germline CDR1 is SGHKS and CDR2 YYEKEE (reference sequence). Trimming cost V 4 bases and J 3 bases; bases outside gene matches: 8. This CDR3 spans 17 amino acids. CDR3 sequence reads: CASSPTGGAGGANVLTF. In DNA, the CDR3 is TGTGCCAGCAGCCCAACAGGGGGCGCGGGTGGGGCCAACGTCCTGACTTTC. Drawing the rest from reference TRBV5-5 and TRBJ2-6, the complete variable domain is DAGVTQSPTHLIKTRGQQVTLRCSPISGHKSVSWYQQVLGQGPQFIFQYYEKEERGRGNFPDRFSARQFPNYSSELNVNALLLGDSALYLCASSPTGGAGGANVLTFGAGSRLTVL.

This clonotype showed up many times. V is TRBV6-4 and J is TRBJ1-1, with D perhaps TRBD1 (6 bases). Trimming stripped 7 bases from V and 4 bases from J, with 16 bases between. CDR3 length: 14 amino acids. Germline-derived CDR1 and CDR2 are MRHNA and SNTAGT. CDR3 DNA sequence: TGTGCCAGCACCCCGTCCCAGGGGAGCACTGAAGCTTTCTTT. Translation gives CASTPSQGSTEAFF.

This clonotype was counted between two and nine times. V usage is TRBV7-9 and J usage is TRBJ2-3; 10 bases map to TRBD2. The germline V gene has CDR1 SEHNR and CDR2 FQNEAQ (reference sequence). The CDR3 is 15 amino acids. V was clipped by 3 bases and J by 2 bases; unmatched bases: 2. The CDR3 nucleotides are TGTGCCAGCAGCTTGACTAGCGGGTTCACAGATACGCAGTATTTT. Protein: CASSLTSGFTDTQYF. Using reference TRBV7-9 and TRBJ2-3 for the parts outside the CDR3, the full variable domain is DTGVSQNPRHKITKRGQNVTFRCDPISEHNRLYWYRQTLGQGPEFLTYFQNEAQLEKSRLLSDRFSAERPKGSFSTLEIQRTEQGDSAMYLCASSLTSGFTDTQYFGPGTRLTVL.

The V call is TRBV7-9, the J call TRBJ2-1; 8 bases fit TRBD2. This CDR3 contains 15 residues. The germline V gene encodes CDR1 SEHNR and CDR2 FQNEAQ (reference sequence). Trimming took 3 bases from V and 0 from J; bases not matched to a gene: 1. The CDR3 DNA reads as TGTGCCAGCAGCTTTACTAGCGGCTCCTACAATGAGCAGTTCTTC. As protein: CASSFTSGSYNEQFF.

This clonotype was counted at least ten times. The chain joins TRBV27 to TRBJ2-7; D is undetermined. Per the germline V gene, CDR1 is MNHEY and CDR2 is SMNVEV (reference sequence). Trimming stripped 3 bases from V and 0 bases from J, with 9 bases between. CDR3 length: 14 amino acids. The CDR3 DNA reads as TGTGCCAGCAGTTTGGTAGGGCCCTCCTACGAGCAGTACTTC. This encodes CASSLVGPSYEQYF.

This clonotype was counted only a few times. The J gene is TRBJ1-5, the V gene TRBV24-1, with D uncertain. V was clipped by 0 bases and J by 4 bases, with 18 bases between them. This CDR3 is built from 18 residues. The germline V gene encodes CDR1 KGHDR and CDR2 SFDVKD. In nucleotides, the CDR3 is TGTGCCACCAGTGATTTGGGAGGTCGTGGAACACCAAATCAGCCCCAGCATTTT. It codes for CATSDLGGRGTPNQPQHF.

The J gene is TRBJ1-4, the V gene TRBV24-1; no clear D. This CDR3 comprises 16 residues. Germline-derived CDR1 and CDR2 are KGHDR and SFDVKD. V gave up 5 bases and J gave up 0 bases, with 12 bases separating them. CDR3 bases: TGTGCCACCAGTGTGACCCCACCTGCAACTAATGAAAAACTGTTTTTT. Its translation is CATSVTPPATNEKLFF.

The rearrangement uses TRBV6-1 and TRBJ2-1; D is tentatively TRBD1 or TRBD2 (5 bases each). The V gene lost 3 bases and the J gene lost 3 bases, with 12 bases spanning the gap. Germline V gene lookup returns CDR1 MNHNS and CDR2 SASEGT. This CDR3 region has 15 residues. The DNA for the CDR3 is TGTGCCAGCAGTGACTGGGACCCCCTCTACAATGAGCAGTTCTTC. Its translation is CASSDWDPLYNEQFF.

This chain connects TRBV20-1 to TRBJ2-5; 8 positions match TRBD2. The CDR3 loop spans 15 amino acids. The germline V gene encodes CDR1 DFQATT and CDR2 SNEGSKA (reference sequence). The junction had 12 bases not matched to a gene; V was cut back by 5 bases and J by 4 bases. CDR3 protein: CSAARRAGGGETQYF. DNA for the CDR3: TGCAGTGCTGCCCGGCGGGCGGGAGGAGGAGAGACCCAGTACTTC.

The V call is TRBV21-1, the J call TRBJ2-1. TRBV21-1 corresponds to a pseudogene. This CDR3 has 19 amino acids. In nucleotides, the CDR3 is TGTGCCAGCAGCAAAAAAGATAAAAGAGCAATCTTCTCCTACAATGAGCAGTTCTTC. Amino acids: CASSKKDKRAIFSYNEQFF.

This CDR3 is CASSLLQLAGVPDTQYF. DNA for the CDR3: TGTGCCAGCAGCTTACTACAATTAGCGGGAGTGCCAGATACGCAGTATTTT. The chain uses TRBV7-2 and TRBJ2-3; 9 bases align to TRBD2. From germline, CDR1 is SGHTA and CDR2 FQGNSA. The V segment lost 2 bases and the J segment 4 bases; nucleotides outside the gene matches: 10. This CDR3 comprises 17 residues. The whole variable domain, remainder taken from reference TRBV7-2 and TRBJ2-3, is GAGVSQSPSNKVTEKGKDVELRCDPISGHTALYWYRQSLGQGLEFLIYFQGNSAPDKSGLPSDRFSAERTGGSVSTLTIQRTQQEDSAVYLCASSLLQLAGVPDTQYFGPGTRLTVL.

The chain uses TRBV20-1 and TRBJ2-2; the match to TRBD2 covers 7 bases. This CDR3 has 15 residues. Trimming cost V 3 bases and J 1 base; bases outside gene matches: 5. Germline CDR1 is DFQATT and CDR2 is SNEGSKA (reference sequence). The CDR3: CSASMREMNTGELFF. The DNA of the CDR3 is TGCAGTGCTAGTATGCGGGAGATGAACACCGGGGAGCTGTTTTTT.

The chain uses TRBV9 and TRBJ1-2, with D possibly TRBD1 on 6 matching bases. Germline loops: CDR1 SGDLS, CDR2 YYNGEE. Trimming pared 3 bases from V and 5 bases from J, leaving 11 bases between. The CDR3 loop spans 13 amino acids. The DNA for the CDR3 is TGTGCCAGCAGCGCAAGGACAGCTTATGGCTACACCTTC. This translates into CASSARTAYGYTF. The full variable domain, completed using reference TRBV9 and TRBJ1-2, is DSGVTQTPKHLITATGQRVTLRCSPRSGDLSVYWYQQSLDQGLQFLIQYYNGEERAKGNILERFSAQQFPDLHSELNLSSLELGDSALYFCASSARTAYGYTFGSGTRLTVV.

V is TRBV27 and J is TRBJ1-6; 9 nucleotides align to TRBD1. The germline CDR1 and CDR2 sequences are MNHEY and SMNVEV (reference sequence). J gave up 9 bases and V 2 bases, and 5 bases lay outside the gene matches. The CDR3 loop spans 15 amino acids. The CDR3 bases are TGTGCCAGCAGTTTAATTGACAGGGGGGCTTCACCCCTCCACTTT. It specifies CASSLIDRGASPLHF.

V and J are TRBV30 and TRBJ1-1, with 10 bases lining up with TRBD1. The CDR3 length is 14 residues. Looked up from germline, CDR1 is GTSNPN and CDR2 is SVGIG (reference sequence). The V segment lost 5 bases and the J segment 3 bases; nucleotides outside the gene matches: 6. In DNA form, the CDR3 reads TGTGCCTGGGGTACGGGACAGGGGTACACTGAAGCTTTCTTT. This codes for CAWGTGQGYTEAFF.

The sample holds a few counts of this clonotype. The chain links TRBV7-6 to TRBJ2-2; 9 bases agree with TRBD1. CDR3 length equals 15 residues. J gave up 4 bases and V 1 base, and 1 base lay outside the gene matches. CDR1 and CDR2 (germline): SGHVS, FNYEAQ. CDR3: CASSLGGQGTGELFF. The CDR3 DNA is TGTGCCAGCAGCTTAGGGGGACAGGGCACCGGGGAGCTGTTTTTT.

The rearrangement uses TRBV20-1 and TRBJ1-2; no firm D call. This CDR3 comprises 15 residues. The V end lost 7 bases, the J end lost 7 bases, and 25 bases lay between the germline ends. Germline lookup yields CDR1 DFQATT and CDR2 SNEGSKA (reference sequence). Here the CDR3 DNA reads TGCAGTGAACGCCCGCCCTCGGGCTATGTGACTGGCTACACCTTC. Translating it yields CSERPPSGYVTGYTF.

This clonotype was recorded many times. This chain connects TRBV11-2 to TRBJ1-3; D perhaps matches TRBD1 (6 bases). The V gene lost 1 base and the J gene lost 0 bases, with 10 bases spanning the gap. CDR3 length: 16 residues. Germline lookup yields CDR1 SGHAT and CDR2 FQNNGV. The DNA for the CDR3 is TGTGCCAGCAGCTTAGGACTCAGGGGCTCTGGAAACACCATATATTTT. Translation gives CASSLGLRGSGNTIYF.

This clonotype occurred a few times. The chain carries TRBV28 and TRBJ2-2; 8 bases agree with TRBD2. Germline V gene data show CDR1 as MDHEN and CDR2 as SYDVKM. Trimming removed 10 bases from V and 4 bases from J; junction bases left unmatched: 8. This CDR3 is built from 14 residues. CDR3 sequence: CATPRGVGTGELFF. DNA for the CDR3: TGTGCCACCCCGCGGGGGGTGGGCACCGGGGAGCTGTTTTTT.

This clonotype was seen only a few times. The rearrangement uses TRBV7-2 and TRBJ2-3; TRBD2 is a possible D gene (7 bases). CDR1 is SGHTA, CDR2 FQGNSA, per germline. There are 16 residues in the CDR3. The V end lost 5 bases, the J end lost 4 bases, and 19 bases lay between the germline ends. The CDR3 nucleotides read TGTGCCAGCAGCCGGGGGGACACCGCCGGGCCAGATACGCAGTATTTT. This sequence encodes CASSRGDTAGPDTQYF.

This clonotype was seen many times. The chain joins TRBV5-1 to TRBJ2-3, with 7 positions matching TRBD2. The CDR3 loop spans 14 amino acids. Germline CDR1 reads SGHRS; CDR2 reads YFSETQ. V gave up 5 bases and J gave up 4 bases; unmatched junction bases: 7. The CDR3 sequence: CASSVRENPDTQYF. For the CDR3, the DNA is TGCGCCAGCAGTGTGCGGGAGAATCCAGATACGCAGTATTTT.

This clonotype was observed a few times. This chain links TRBV25-1 with TRBJ2-2, with unresolved D. CDR3 size: 14 residues. Per the germline V gene, CDR1 is MGHDK and CDR2 is SYGVNS. The germline V and J ends were trimmed by 5 bases and 5 bases, with 12 bases remaining between them. Here the CDR3 DNA reads TGTGCCAGCAGTCAGCAGCCAGGTACCGGGGAGCTGTTTTTT. Its protein product is CASSQQPGTGELFF.

The sample holds a few counts of this clonotype. This sequence joins TRBV12-3 or TRBV12-4 and TRBJ2-2; weak D call: TRBD1 (5 bases). The CDR3 is 17 amino acids. V shed 2 bases and J shed 3 bases, with 16 bases lying between them. Here the CDR3 DNA reads TGTGCCAGCAGTTTACAAGGGGCCTCCTCCGACACCGGGGAGCTGTTTTTT. It yields the protein CASSLQGASSDTGELFF.